This T cell receptor beta chain originates from a study of blood T cell repertoires in COVID-19. Turning to the study itself: Spain, Italy and the United States supplied samples that represented acute and convalescent COVID-19. The analysed material was cDNA or gDNA that came from T cells, B-cell-depleted T cells, or PBMCs.

The ends were cut back, 5 bases at V and 0 bases at J, with 8 bases in the middle. Germline CDR1 reads SQVTM; CDR2 reads ANQGSEA. The CDR3 is 13 residues long. In the authors' workflow: Amplification with reference gene primers provided the estimates of nucleated cell counts. Profiled with immunoSEQ multiplex PCR; TCRdb holds only in-frame clones, not every one. The V and J calls and the clone size are those of that table, but D and trimming were determined from the DNA. The table lists tens of thousands of clones, roughly 80% of them singletons. This TCR was recovered from a woman aged 60-75 years with acute or convalescent COVID-19. The rearrangement links TRBV29-1 to TRBJ1-3; a weak D match, TRBD1 (5 bases). Sequenced material: peripheral blood. As DNA, the CDR3 is TGCAGCGTTAAGACAGTCTCTGGAAACACCATATATTTT. This codes for CSVKTVSGNTIYF.